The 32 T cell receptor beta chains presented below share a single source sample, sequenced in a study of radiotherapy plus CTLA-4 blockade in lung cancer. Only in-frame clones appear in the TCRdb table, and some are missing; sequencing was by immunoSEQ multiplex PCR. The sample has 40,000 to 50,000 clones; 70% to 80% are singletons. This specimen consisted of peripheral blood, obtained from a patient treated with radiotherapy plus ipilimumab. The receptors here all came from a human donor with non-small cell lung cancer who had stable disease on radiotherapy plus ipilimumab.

This chain's CDR3 is CASSLARDGNTEAFF. In DNA form, the CDR3 reads TGTGCCAGCAGCTTAGCGCGGGACGGGAACACTGAAGCTTTCTTT. This chain connects TRBV7-9 to TRBJ1-1; TRBD1 might be the D (5 bases). V was trimmed by 0 bases and J by 1 base, leaving 9 bases between them. Germline loops: CDR1 SEHNR, CDR2 FQNEAQ (reference sequence). This CDR3 is 15 amino acids long.

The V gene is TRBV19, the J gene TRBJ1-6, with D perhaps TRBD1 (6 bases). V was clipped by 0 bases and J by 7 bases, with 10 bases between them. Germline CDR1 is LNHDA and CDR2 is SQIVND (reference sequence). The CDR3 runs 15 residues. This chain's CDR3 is CASSIDRGENSPLHF. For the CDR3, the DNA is TGTGCCAGTAGTATAGACAGGGGAGAGAATTCACCCCTCCACTTT.

The CDR3 here is CASSQVGTSDSYEQYF. The CDR3 bases are TGTGCCAGCAGCCAAGTAGGGACTAGCGACTCCTACGAGCAGTACTTC. The chain uses TRBV4-2 and TRBJ2-7; 10 positions agree with TRBD2. V trimming: 1 base; J trimming: 0 bases; junction bases outside the gene matches: 3. CDR1 is LGHNA and CDR2 is YNFKEQ in the germline V gene. The CDR3 extends over 16 amino acids.

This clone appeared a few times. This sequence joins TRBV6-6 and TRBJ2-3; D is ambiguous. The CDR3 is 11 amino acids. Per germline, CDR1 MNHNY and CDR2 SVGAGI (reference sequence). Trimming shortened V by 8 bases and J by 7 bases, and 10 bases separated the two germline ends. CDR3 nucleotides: TGTGCCAGCCTCGTGGGCCATACGCAGTATTTT. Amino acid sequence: CASLVGHTQYF.

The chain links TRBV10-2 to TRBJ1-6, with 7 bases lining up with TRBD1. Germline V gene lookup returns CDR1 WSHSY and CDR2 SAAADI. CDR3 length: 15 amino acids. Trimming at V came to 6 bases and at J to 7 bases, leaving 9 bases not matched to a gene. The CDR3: CASRSQRDSNSPLHF. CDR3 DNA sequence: TGCGCCAGCAGAAGCCAACGGGACAGCAATTCACCCCTCCACTTT.

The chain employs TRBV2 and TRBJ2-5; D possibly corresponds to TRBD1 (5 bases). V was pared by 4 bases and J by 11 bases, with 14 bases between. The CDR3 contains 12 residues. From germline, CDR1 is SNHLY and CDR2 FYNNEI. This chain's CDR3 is CASSGPRQQQYF. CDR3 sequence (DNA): TGTGCCAGCAGTGGACCCAGACAGCAGCAGTACTTC.

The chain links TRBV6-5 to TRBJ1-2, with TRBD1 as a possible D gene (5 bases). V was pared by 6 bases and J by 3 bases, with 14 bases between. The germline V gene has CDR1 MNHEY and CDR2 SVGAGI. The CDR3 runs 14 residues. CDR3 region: CASSLQEGYYGYTF. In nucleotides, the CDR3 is TGTGCCAGCAGCTTACAGGAGGGTTACTATGGCTACACCTTC.

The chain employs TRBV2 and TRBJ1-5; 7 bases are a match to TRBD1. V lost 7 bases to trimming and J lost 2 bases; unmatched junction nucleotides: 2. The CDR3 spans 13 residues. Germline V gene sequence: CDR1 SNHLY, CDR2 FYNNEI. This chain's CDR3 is CASNGQGNQPQHF. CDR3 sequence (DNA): TGTGCCAGCAACGGACAGGGCAATCAGCCCCAGCATTTT.

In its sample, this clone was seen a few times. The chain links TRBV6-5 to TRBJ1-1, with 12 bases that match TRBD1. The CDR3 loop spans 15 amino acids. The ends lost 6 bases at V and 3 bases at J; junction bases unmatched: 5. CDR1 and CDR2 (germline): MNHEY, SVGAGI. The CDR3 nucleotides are TGTGCCAGCAGGGGACAGGGGGCTGGAGACACTGAAGCTTTCTTT. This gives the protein CASRGQGAGDTEAFF.

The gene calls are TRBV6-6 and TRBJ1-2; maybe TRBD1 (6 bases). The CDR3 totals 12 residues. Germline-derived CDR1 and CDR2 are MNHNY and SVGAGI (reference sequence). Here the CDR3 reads CAGGGTRNGYTF. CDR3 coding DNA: TGTGCAGGGGGGGGGACTCGGAATGGCTACACCTTC.

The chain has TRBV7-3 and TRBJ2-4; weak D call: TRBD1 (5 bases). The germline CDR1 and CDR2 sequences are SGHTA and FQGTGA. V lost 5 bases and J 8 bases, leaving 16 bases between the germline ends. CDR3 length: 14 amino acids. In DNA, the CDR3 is TGTGCCAGCAGCCATGGGCAGGGTGGAGACATTCAGTACTTC. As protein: CASSHGQGGDIQYF.

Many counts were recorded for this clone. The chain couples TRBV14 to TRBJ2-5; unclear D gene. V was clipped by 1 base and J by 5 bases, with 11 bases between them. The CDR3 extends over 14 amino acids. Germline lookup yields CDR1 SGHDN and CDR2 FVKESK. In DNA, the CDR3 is TGTGCCAGCAGCCAAGGGGCCCGGTCGGAGACCCAGTACTTC. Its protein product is CASSQGARSETQYF. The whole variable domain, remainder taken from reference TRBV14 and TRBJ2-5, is EAGVTQFPSHSVIEKGQTVTLRCDPISGHDNLYWYRRVMGKEIKFLLHFVKESKQDESGMPNNRFLAERTGGTYSTLKVQPAELEDSGVYFCASSQGARSETQYFGPGTRLLVL.

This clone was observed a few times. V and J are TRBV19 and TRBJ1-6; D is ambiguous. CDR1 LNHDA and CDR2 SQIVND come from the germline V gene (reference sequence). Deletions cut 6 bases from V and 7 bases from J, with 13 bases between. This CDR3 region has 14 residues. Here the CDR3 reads CASRDSGNNSPLHF. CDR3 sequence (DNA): TGTGCCAGTAGGGATAGCGGGAACAATTCACCCCTCCACTTT.

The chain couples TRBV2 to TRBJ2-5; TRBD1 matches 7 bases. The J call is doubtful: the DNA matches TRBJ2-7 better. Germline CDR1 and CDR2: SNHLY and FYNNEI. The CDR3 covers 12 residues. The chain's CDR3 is CASSGQGSEQYF. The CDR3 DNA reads TGTGCCAGCAGTGGACAGGGTAGCGAGCAGTACTTC.

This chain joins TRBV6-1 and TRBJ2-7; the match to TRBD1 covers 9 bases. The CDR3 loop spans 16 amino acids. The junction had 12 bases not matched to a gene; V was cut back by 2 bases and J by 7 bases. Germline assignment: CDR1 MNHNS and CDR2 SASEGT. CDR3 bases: TGTGCCAGCAGTGAATCCACCGGGACAGGGATCGAAGAGCAGTACTTC. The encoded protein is CASSESTGTGIEEQYF.

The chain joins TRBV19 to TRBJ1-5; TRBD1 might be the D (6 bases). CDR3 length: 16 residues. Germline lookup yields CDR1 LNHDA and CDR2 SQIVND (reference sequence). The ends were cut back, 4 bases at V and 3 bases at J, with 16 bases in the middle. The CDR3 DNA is TGTGCCAGTAGTAGGGACACCCAGAGGCCCAATCAGCCCCAGCATTTT. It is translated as CASSRDTQRPNQPQHF.

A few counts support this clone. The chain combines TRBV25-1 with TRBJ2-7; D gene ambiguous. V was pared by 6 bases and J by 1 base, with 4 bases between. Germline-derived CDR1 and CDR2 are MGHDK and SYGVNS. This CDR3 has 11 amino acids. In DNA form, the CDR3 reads TGTGCCAGCAGCTTGTCCTACGAGCAGTACTTC. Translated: CASSLSYEQYF.

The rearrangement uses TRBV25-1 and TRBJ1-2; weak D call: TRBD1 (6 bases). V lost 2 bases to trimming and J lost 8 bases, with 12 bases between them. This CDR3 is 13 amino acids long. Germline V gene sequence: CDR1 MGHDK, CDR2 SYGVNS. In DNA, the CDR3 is TGTGCCAGCAGTGAAGCCCGACAGGAAGGCTACACCTTC. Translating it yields CASSEARQEGYTF.

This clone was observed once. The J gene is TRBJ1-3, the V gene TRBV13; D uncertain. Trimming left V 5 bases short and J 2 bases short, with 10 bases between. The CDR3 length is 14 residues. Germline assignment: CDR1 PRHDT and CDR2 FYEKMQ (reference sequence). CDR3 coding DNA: TGTGCCAGCAGCCTTGGGGAGACTGGAAACACCATATATTTT. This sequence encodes CASSLGETGNTIYF.

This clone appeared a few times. The CDR3 DNA is TGTGCCAGCAGCTCCCGGGACTCAGCCGCCCGGGGCTATGGCTACACCTTC. Translating gives CASSSRDSAARGYGYTF. This chain uses TRBV9 with TRBJ1-2; possible D gene TRBD1, 5 bases. The CDR3 extends over 17 amino acids. The germline V gene encodes CDR1 SGDLS and CDR2 YYNGEE. V lost 4 bases and J 4 bases, leaving 23 bases between the germline ends. The variable domain in full, completed from reference TRBV9 and TRBJ1-2, reads DSGVTQTPKHLITATGQRVTLRCSPRSGDLSVYWYQQSLDQGLQFLIQYYNGEERAKGNILERFSAQQFPDLHSELNLSSLELGDSALYFCASSSRDSAARGYGYTFGSGTRLTVV.

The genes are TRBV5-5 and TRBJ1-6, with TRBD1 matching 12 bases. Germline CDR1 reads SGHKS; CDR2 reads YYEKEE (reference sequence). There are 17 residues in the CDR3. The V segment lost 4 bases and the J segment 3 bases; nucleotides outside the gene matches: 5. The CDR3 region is CASSPGQGAGYNSPLHF. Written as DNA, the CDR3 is TGTGCCAGCAGCCCGGGACAGGGGGCTGGCTATAATTCACCCCTCCACTTT.

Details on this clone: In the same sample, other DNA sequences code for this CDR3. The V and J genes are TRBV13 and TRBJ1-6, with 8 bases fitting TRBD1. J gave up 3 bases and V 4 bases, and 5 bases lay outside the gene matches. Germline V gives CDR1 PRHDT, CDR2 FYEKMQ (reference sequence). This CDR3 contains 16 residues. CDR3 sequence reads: CASSSQGANYNSPLHF. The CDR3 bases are TGTGCCAGCAGCTCGCAGGGGGCGAACTATAATTCACCCCTCCACTTT.

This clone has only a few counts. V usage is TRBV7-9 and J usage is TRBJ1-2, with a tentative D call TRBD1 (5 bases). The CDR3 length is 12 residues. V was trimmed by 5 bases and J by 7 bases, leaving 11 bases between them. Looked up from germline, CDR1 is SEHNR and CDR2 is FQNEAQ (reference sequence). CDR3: CASSPGGGGYTF. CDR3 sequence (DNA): TGTGCCAGCAGCCCCGGCGGGGGTGGCTACACCTTC.

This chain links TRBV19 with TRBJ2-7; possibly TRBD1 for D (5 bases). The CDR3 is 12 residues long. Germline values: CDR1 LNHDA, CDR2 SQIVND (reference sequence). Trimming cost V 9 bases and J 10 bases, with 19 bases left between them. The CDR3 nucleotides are TGTGCCAGCCGTGACAGCCTGACTCTTCAGTACTTC. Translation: CASRDSLTLQYF.

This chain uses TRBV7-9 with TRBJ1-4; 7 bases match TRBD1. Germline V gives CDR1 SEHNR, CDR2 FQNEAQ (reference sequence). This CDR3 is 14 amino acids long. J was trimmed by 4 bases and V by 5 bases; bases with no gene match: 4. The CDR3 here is CASSQDRDNEKLFF. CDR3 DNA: TGTGCCAGCAGCCAAGACAGGGATAATGAAAAACTGTTTTTT.

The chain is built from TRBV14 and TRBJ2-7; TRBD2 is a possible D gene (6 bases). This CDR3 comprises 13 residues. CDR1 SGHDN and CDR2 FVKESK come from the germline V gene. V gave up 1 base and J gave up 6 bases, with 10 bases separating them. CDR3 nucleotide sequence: TGTGCCAGCAGCCAAGTTGGAGGGCCCGAGCAGTACTTC. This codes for CASSQVGGPEQYF.

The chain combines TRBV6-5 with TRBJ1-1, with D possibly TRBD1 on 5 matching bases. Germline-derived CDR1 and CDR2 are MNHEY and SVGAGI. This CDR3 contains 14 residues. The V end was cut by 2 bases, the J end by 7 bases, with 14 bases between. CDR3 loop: CASSYRRGADEAFF. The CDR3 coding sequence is TGTGCCAGCAGTTACAGGAGGGGCGCGGATGAAGCTTTCTTT.

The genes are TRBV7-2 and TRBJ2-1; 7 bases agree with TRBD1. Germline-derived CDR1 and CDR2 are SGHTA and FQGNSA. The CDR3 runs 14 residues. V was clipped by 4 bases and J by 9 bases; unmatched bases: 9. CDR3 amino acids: CASSSRQGAGEQFF. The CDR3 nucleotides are TGTGCCAGCAGCTCCCGACAGGGAGCAGGTGAGCAGTTCTTC.

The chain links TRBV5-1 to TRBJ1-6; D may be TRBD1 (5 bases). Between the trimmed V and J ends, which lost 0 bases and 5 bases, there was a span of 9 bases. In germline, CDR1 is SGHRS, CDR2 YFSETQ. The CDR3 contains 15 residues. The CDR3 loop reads CASSLEGVHNSPLHF. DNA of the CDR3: TGCGCCAGCAGCTTGGAAGGGGTTCATAATTCACCCCTCCACTTT.

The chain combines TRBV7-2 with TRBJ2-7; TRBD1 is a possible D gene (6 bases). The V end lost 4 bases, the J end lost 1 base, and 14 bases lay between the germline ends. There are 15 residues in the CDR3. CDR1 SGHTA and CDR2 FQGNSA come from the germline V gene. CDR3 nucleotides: TGTGCCAGCAGCTCAAGACAGGAACATTCCTACGAGCAGTACTTC. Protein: CASSSRQEHSYEQYF.

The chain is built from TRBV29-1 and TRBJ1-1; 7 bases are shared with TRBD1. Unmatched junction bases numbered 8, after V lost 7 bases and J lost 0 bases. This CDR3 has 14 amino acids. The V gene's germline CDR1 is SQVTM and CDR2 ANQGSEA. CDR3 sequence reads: CSGRDRNMNTEAFF. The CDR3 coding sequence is TGCAGCGGAAGGGACAGAAATATGAACACTGAAGCTTTCTTT.

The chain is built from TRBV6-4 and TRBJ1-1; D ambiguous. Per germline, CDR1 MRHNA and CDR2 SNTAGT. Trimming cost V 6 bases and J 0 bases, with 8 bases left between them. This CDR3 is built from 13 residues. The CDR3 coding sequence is TGTGCCAGCAGGAGAGAGGTGAACACTGAAGCTTTCTTT. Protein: CASRREVNTEAFF.